Given below is one TCR beta chain in context. Additional DNA sequences in this sample encode the identical CDR3. Participants were aged about 18 to 90 years, lived in around 25 US areas, and enrolled virtually. Cohort assignment relied on participant-reported clinical history. Trimming removed 5 bases from V and 0 bases from J, with 5 bases in between. CDR3 length: 13 residues. Germline values: CDR1 MNHEY, CDR2 SMNVEV (reference sequence). The data originate from a study of blood T cell repertoires in COVID-19. Across the study: Samples representing acute and convalescent COVID-19 were sourced from the United States, Italy and Spain.

Sequenced by immunoSEQ multiplex PCR; TCRdb stores in-frame clones only, minus some. Of some 300,000 clones listed, roughly 90% are singletons. The sequenced sample was PBMCs or T cells enriched from blood (not recorded which). The chain uses TRBV27 and TRBJ1-5; D is unclear. This TCR came from a woman in her twenties or thirties who had recovered from COVID-19. As DNA, the CDR3 is TGTGCCAGCAGTCCGTATAGCAATCAGCCCCAGCATTTT. Amino acids: CASSPYSNQPQHF.